This T cell receptor beta chain is drawn from a study of technical replicates of blood from a handful of donors. A single count supports this clone. Sequencing used immunoSEQ multiplex PCR; TCRdb keeps in-frame clones, though not all of them. This table holds 85,000 to 100,000 clones, 90% to 96% found once. This clonotype was sampled from a human donor in good health. Specimen: T cells isolated from PBMCs.

Here the CDR3 reads CASSSVSGPLYNEQFF. In DNA, the CDR3 is TGTGCCAGCAGCTCCGTTAGCGGCCCTCTCTACAATGAGCAGTTCTTC. The chain joins TRBV11-2 to TRBJ2-1; weak D call: TRBD2 (6 bases). The V end lost 4 bases, the J end lost 3 bases, and 16 bases lay between the germline ends. The germline V gene has CDR1 SGHAT and CDR2 FQNNGV. CDR3 length: 16 residues.